This record covers a single TCR beta chain. The assay was immunoSEQ multiplex PCR, and TCRdb's table has in-frame clones only and misses some. The sample gives 250,000 to 350,000 clones, 90% of which show up once; approximately 7.5% is in the top ten. The data originate from a study of blood T cell repertoires in COVID-19. The CDR3 sequence is 14 residues long. V lost 6 bases and J 4 bases, leaving 13 bases between the germline ends. Germline V lookup: CDR1 MNHNS, CDR2 SASEGT. Sequenced material: peripheral blood. The receptor's source is a woman aged 30 to 39 with COVID-19, enrolled during active disease. J is TRBJ1-3 and V is TRBV6-1, with D hard to call. CDR3 protein: CASRSGFRGNTIYF. The CDR3 DNA sequence: TGTGCCAGCAGATCGGGGTTTCGGGGAAACACCATATATTTT.